What follows are 23 T cell receptor beta chains derived from one specimen sequenced in a study of CD8 T cells in Susac syndrome. An input of roughly 0.45 to 1 ug of RNA was subjected to reverse transcription using random hexamers. Each CDR3 protein is one row after TCRdb ran MiXCR on the immunoSEQ multiplex PCR reads. This table has 150,000 or so distinct CDR3 sequences, around 95% appearing once. Input material: CD4+ T cells from PBMCs. The receptors were sampled from a human donor in good health.

The rearrangement links TRBV5-6 to TRBJ1-1; D gene uncertain. This CDR3 has 12 amino acids. CDR1 SGHDT and CDR2 YYEEEE come from the germline V gene. V gave up 4 bases and J gave up 1 base, with 5 bases separating them. The CDR3 nucleotides are TGTGCCAGCAGCGGCGGGAACACTGAAGCTTTCTTT. The encoded protein is CASSGGNTEAFF.

This chain links TRBV3-1 with TRBJ1-2; unclear D gene. There are 12 residues in the CDR3. The ends were cut back, 1 base at V and 8 bases at J, with 8 bases in the middle. Germline CDR1 LGHDT, CDR2 YNNKEL (reference sequence). CDR3 coding DNA: TGTGCCAGCAGCCAAGGGCCACGGGGCTACACCTTC. Its translation is CASSQGPRGYTF.

The chain joins TRBV4-2 to TRBJ2-2, with 11 bases identical to TRBD2. Trimming at V came to 4 bases and at J to 0 bases, leaving 4 bases not matched to a gene. CDR3 length: 17 amino acids. From germline, CDR1 is LGHNA and CDR2 YNFKEQ. The CDR3: CASSRQLAGANTGELFF. The DNA of the CDR3 is TGTGCCAGCAGCCGCCAACTAGCGGGGGCGAACACCGGGGAGCTGTTTTTT.

The rearrangement links TRBV29-1 to TRBJ2-7; TRBD2 aligns across 7 bases. CDR3 length equals 12 residues. Germline trimming cut 3 bases from V and 5 bases from J; bases unmatched to any gene: 4. Germline V gene sequence: CDR1 SQVTM, CDR2 ANQGSEA. The CDR3 DNA reads as TGCAGCGTTGATACCGGGGGGAACGAGCAGTACTTC. Protein: CSVDTGGNEQYF.

The rearrangement uses TRBV14 and TRBJ2-7; D is possibly TRBD1 (6 bases). Between the trimmed V and J ends, which lost 4 bases and 0 bases, there was a span of 16 bases. The CDR3 has 16 amino acids. Germline V gene sequence: CDR1 SGHDN, CDR2 FVKESK. CDR3 sequence: CASSLHDRFRSYEQYF. As DNA, the CDR3 is TGTGCCAGCAGCCTACACGACAGGTTTCGCTCCTACGAGCAGTACTTC.

V and J are TRBV12-3 or TRBV12-4 and TRBJ1-2; no firm D call. V gave up 3 bases and J gave up 4 bases, with 9 bases separating them. The CDR3 is 13 residues long. CDR3 sequence: CASSFRYGYGYTF. CDR3 nucleotide sequence: TGTGCCAGCAGTTTTCGTTACGGCTATGGCTACACCTTC.

V and J are TRBV29-1 and TRBJ2-5; TRBD2 matches at 7 bases. The CDR3 totals 10 residues. Per germline, CDR1 SQVTM and CDR2 ANQGSEA. With 6 bases clipped from V and 5 bases from J, the junction kept 0 bases outside the gene matches. This CDR3 is CSVGGETQYF. CDR3 coding DNA: TGCAGCGTGGGAGGGGAGACCCAGTACTTC.

The chain is built from TRBV20-1 and TRBJ1-5, with TRBD1 as a possible D gene (5 bases). The CDR3 is 14 residues long. V was trimmed by 5 bases and J by 0 bases, leaving 11 bases between them. Germline V lookup: CDR1 DFQATT, CDR2 SNEGSKA (reference sequence). Here the CDR3 reads CSAWTRYSNQPQHF. The CDR3 bases are TGCAGTGCTTGGACACGGTATAGCAATCAGCCCCAGCATTTT.

The V and J genes are TRBV25-1 and TRBJ2-5, with D possibly TRBD1 on 7 matching bases. With 6 bases removed from V and 5 bases from J, the gap between germline ends came to 19 bases. Per the germline V gene, CDR1 is MGHDK and CDR2 is SYGVNS. The CDR3 covers 15 residues. CDR3 sequence (DNA): TGTGCCAGCAGCTCCGGCAGGGGGGCCAAGGAGACCCAGTACTTC. It yields the protein CASSSGRGAKETQYF. Looking up the rest from reference TRBV25-1 and TRBJ2-5 gives the full variable domain: EADIYQTPRYLVIGTGKKITLECSQTMGHDKMYWYQQDPGMELHLIHYSYGVNSTEKGDLSSESTVSRIRTEHFPLTLESARPSHTSQYLCASSSGRGAKETQYFGPGTRLLVL.

This chain joins TRBV20-1 and TRBJ2-5; a possible D gene is TRBD1 (6 bases). There are 13 residues in the CDR3. V shed 2 bases and J shed 2 bases, with 9 bases lying between them. The germline CDR1 and CDR2 sequences are DFQATT and SNEGSKA (reference sequence). Written as DNA, the CDR3 is TGCAGTGCTAGACAGGGGTCTCAAGAGACCCAGTACTTC. Translating it yields CSARQGSQETQYF.

This chain connects TRBV20-1 to TRBJ1-6; D remains unclear. Trimming removed 3 bases at V and 13 bases at J, with 19 bases between. The CDR3 has 14 amino acids. CDR1 is DFQATT, CDR2 SNEGSKA, per germline (reference sequence). The CDR3 is CSASVRATLGPLHF. The CDR3 coding sequence is TGCAGTGCTAGCGTCCGGGCCACCCTGGGGCCCCTCCACTTT.

This clonotype came up once. The gene calls are TRBV12-3 or TRBV12-4 and TRBJ2-1, with TRBD2 matching over 8 bases. The length of the CDR3 is 13 residues. Losses at the gene ends were 5 bases for V and 7 bases for J; bases not matched to a gene: 4. The CDR3 loop is CASSTGTRNEQFF. For the CDR3, the DNA is TGTGCCAGCAGTACCGGGACTAGGAATGAGCAGTTCTTC.

The CDR3: CASSQLRAGTGMFYEQFF. The CDR3 DNA sequence: TGCGCCAGCAGCCAGCTCAGGGCCGGGACAGGGATGTTCTATGAGCAGTTCTTC. The chain carries TRBV4-3 and TRBJ2-1, with 9 bases that match TRBD1. From germline, CDR1 is LGHNA and CDR2 YSLEER. This CDR3 has 18 amino acids. Trimming removed 3 bases from V and 8 bases from J; junction bases left unmatched: 17.

This clonotype was counted only a few times. The chain couples TRBV28 to TRBJ1-5; D gene uncertain. The V and J ends lost 5 bases and 3 bases respectively, with 5 bases between them. The CDR3 has 12 residues. Per the germline V gene, CDR1 is MDHEN and CDR2 is SYDVKM. For the CDR3, the DNA is TGTGCCAGCAGTCTGGACAATCAGCCCCAGCATTTT. Protein product: CASSLDNQPQHF.

The chain is built from TRBV7-9 and TRBJ2-6; TRBD1 might be the D (5 bases). V was trimmed by 11 bases and J by 4 bases, leaving 15 bases between them. The CDR3 spans 14 residues. Germline CDR1 is SEHNR and CDR2 is FQNEAQ (reference sequence). The CDR3 DNA reads TGTGCCGGACAACCTGGGTCCGGGGCCAACGTCCTGACTTTC. Protein product: CAGQPGSGANVLTF.

The rearrangement uses TRBV29-1 and TRBJ1-4; D may be TRBD1 (6 bases). CDR3 size: 15 residues. Germline V gene lookup returns CDR1 SQVTM and CDR2 ANQGSEA. V lost 7 bases to trimming and J lost 8 bases, with 23 bases between them. CDR3 loop: CSARGPDAKGEKLFF. Written as DNA, the CDR3 is TGCAGCGCCAGGGGACCCGACGCGAAGGGGGAAAAACTGTTTTTT.

V usage is TRBV7-2 and J usage is TRBJ2-7; D not resolved. The CDR3 length is 11 residues. Per germline, CDR1 SGHTA and CDR2 FQGNSA. The V gene lost 0 bases and the J gene lost 10 bases, with 7 bases spanning the gap. This CDR3 reads CASSLAALQYF. CDR3 DNA: TGTGCCAGCAGCTTAGCTGCCCTCCAGTACTTC.

This chain links TRBV3-1 with TRBJ2-3; 11 positions agree with TRBD1. This CDR3 contains 17 residues. Germline CDR1 is LGHDT and CDR2 is YNNKEL (reference sequence). The V and J ends lost 4 bases and 2 bases, in that order; junction bases with no gene match: 8. CDR3: CASSLSGTGGITDTQYF. The CDR3 nucleotides are TGTGCCAGCAGCCTCAGCGGGACAGGGGGAATCACAGATACGCAGTATTTT.

V and J are TRBV19 and TRBJ1-6; D is uncertain. CDR1 is LNHDA and CDR2 is SQIVND in the germline V gene (reference sequence). This CDR3 is built from 14 residues. The V end lost 4 bases, the J end lost 0 bases, and 4 bases lay between the germline ends. The CDR3 loop reads CASSKSSYNSPLHF. The DNA of the CDR3 is TGTGCCAGTAGTAAAAGCTCCTATAATTCACCCCTCCACTTT.

The chain employs TRBV5-1 and TRBJ2-3; TRBD2 agrees at 9 bases. The V segment lost 5 bases and the J segment 4 bases; nucleotides outside the gene matches: 8. The length of the CDR3 is 15 residues. Germline V gives CDR1 SGHRS, CDR2 YFSETQ. The CDR3 loop reads CASRFRGGASDTQYF. CDR3 coding DNA: TGCGCCAGCAGGTTCCGCGGGGGGGCCTCAGATACGCAGTATTTT.

The gene calls are TRBV20-1 and TRBJ2-3; 7 bases map to TRBD2. The trim removed 0 bases at V and 2 bases at J, leaving 8 bases unmatched. CDR1 DFQATT and CDR2 SNEGSKA come from the germline V gene (reference sequence). The CDR3 totals 16 residues. The CDR3, as DNA: TGCAGTGCTAGAGATCATCTAGCGGCCTACACAGATACGCAGTATTTT. Translation: CSARDHLAAYTDTQYF.

The V and J genes are TRBV24-1 and TRBJ2-7, with D possibly TRBD1 on 6 matching bases. V lost 5 bases, J lost 6 bases, and 10 bases lay in between. The V gene's germline CDR1 is KGHDR and CDR2 SFDVKD. The CDR3 runs 12 residues. CDR3 coding DNA: TGTGCCACCAGTGCGGGACAAGCCGAGCAGTACTTC. Translation gives CATSAGQAEQYF.

This rearrangement joins TRBV3-1 to TRBJ2-3, with TRBD2 matching 7 bases. The CDR3 consists of 16 residues. CDR1 and CDR2 (germline): LGHDT, YNNKEL (reference sequence). V was pared by 0 bases and J by 3 bases, with 6 bases of the junction left unmatched. CDR3 nucleotide sequence: TGTGCCAGCAGCCAAGATGCAGCGGGGTGGACAGATACGCAGTATTTT. Protein sequence: CASSQDAAGWTDTQYF.